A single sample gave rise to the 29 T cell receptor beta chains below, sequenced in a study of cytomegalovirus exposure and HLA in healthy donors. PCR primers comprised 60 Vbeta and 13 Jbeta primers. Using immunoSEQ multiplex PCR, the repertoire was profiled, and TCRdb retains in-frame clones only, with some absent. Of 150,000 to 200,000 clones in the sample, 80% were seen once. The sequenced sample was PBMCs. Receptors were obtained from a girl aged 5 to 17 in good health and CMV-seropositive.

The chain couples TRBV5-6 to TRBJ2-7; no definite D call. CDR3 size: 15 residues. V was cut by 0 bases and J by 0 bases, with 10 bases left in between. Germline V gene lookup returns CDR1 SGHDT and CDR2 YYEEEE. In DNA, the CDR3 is TGTGCCAGCAGCTTGGGGCTTAAAAGCTCCTACGAGCAGTACTTC. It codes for CASSLGLKSSYEQYF. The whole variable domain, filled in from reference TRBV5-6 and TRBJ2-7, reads DAGVTQSPTHLIKTRGQQVTLRCSPKSGHDTVSWYQQALGQGPQFIFQYYEEEERQRGNFPDRFSGHQFPNYSSELNVNALLLGDSALYLCASSLGLKSSYEQYFGPGTRLTVT.

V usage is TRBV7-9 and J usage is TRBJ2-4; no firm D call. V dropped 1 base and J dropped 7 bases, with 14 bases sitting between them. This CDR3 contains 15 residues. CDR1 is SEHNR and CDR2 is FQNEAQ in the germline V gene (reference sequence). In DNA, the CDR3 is TGTGCCAGCAGCTTAGATTCAGGATCGAGTAACATTCAGTACTTC. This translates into CASSLDSGSSNIQYF.

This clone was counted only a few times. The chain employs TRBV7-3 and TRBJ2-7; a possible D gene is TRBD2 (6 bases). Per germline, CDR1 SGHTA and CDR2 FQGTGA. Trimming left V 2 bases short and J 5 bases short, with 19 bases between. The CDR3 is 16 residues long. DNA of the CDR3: TGTGCCAGCAGCTTATGGTCATTTGGAGGGCAGGACGAGCAGTACTTC. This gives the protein CASSLWSFGGQDEQYF.

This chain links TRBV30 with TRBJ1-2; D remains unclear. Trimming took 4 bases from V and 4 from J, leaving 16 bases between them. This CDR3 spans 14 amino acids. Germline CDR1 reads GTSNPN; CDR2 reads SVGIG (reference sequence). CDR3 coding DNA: TGTGCCTGGAATTCTGGTCTTACGGGCTATGGCTACACCTTC. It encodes CAWNSGLTGYGYTF.

The CDR3 sequence: CASSYSSGTEYGYTF. The CDR3 DNA sequence: TGCGCCAGCAGCTATTCCTCCGGGACAGAATATGGCTACACCTTC. The chain couples TRBV4-1 to TRBJ1-2, with TRBD1 matching 7 bases. CDR3 size: 15 residues. J was trimmed by 5 bases and V by 5 bases; bases with no gene match: 11. Germline V gene sequence: CDR1 MGHRA, CDR2 YSYEKL.

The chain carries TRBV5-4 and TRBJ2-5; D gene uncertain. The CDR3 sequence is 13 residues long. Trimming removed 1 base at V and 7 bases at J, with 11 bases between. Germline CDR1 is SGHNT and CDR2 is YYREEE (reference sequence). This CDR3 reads CASSLFPTGTQYF. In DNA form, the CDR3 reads TGTGCCAGCAGCTTGTTCCCGACTGGGACCCAGTACTTC. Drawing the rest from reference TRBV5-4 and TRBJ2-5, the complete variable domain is ETGVTQSPTHLIKTRGQQVTLRCSSQSGHNTVSWYQQALGQGPQFIFQYYREEENGRGNFPPRFSGLQFPNYSSELNVNALELDDSALYLCASSLFPTGTQYFGPGTRLLVL.

CDR3 DNA sequence: TGTGCCAGCAGCCTCAGGGAGGTGCGGGAGGACCTGGGTGAGCAGTTCTTC. It yields the protein CASSLREVREDLGEQFF. The chain employs TRBV7-3 and TRBJ2-1; 8 nucleotides align to TRBD2. The CDR3 spans 17 residues. Germline V gene sequence: CDR1 SGHTA, CDR2 FQGTGA. V lost 5 bases, J lost 9 bases, and 18 bases stayed unmatched.

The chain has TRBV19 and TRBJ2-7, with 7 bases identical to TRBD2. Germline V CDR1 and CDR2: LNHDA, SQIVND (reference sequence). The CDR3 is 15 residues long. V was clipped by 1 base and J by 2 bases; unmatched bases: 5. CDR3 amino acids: CASSIVPGGAYEQYF. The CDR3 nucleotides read TGTGCCAGTAGTATAGTCCCGGGGGGAGCCTACGAGCAGTACTTC. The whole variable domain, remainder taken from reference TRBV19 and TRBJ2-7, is DGGITQSPKYLFRKEGQNVTLSCEQNLNHDAMYWYRQDPGQGLRLIYYSQIVNDFQKGDIAEGYSVSREKKESFPLTVTSAQKNPTAFYLCASSIVPGGAYEQYFGPGTRLTVT.

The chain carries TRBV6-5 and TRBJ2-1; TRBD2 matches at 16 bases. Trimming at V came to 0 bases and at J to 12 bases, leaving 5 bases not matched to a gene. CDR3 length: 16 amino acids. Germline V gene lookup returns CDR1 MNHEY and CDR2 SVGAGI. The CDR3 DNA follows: TGTGCCAGCAGTTACTCGGGACTAGCGGGAGGGCAACTGCAGTTCTTC. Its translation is CASSYSGLAGGQLQFF.

The CDR3 nucleotides read TGTGCCAGCAGCGTAGCGTCCGGAGGAAATCGGTACGAGCAGTACTTC. The encoded protein is CASSVASGGNRYEQYF. The chain links TRBV9 to TRBJ2-7, with D possibly TRBD2 on 5 matching bases. The CDR3 runs to 16 residues. Germline values: CDR1 SGDLS, CDR2 YYNGEE. The germline V and J ends were trimmed by 0 bases and 4 bases, with 17 bases remaining between them.

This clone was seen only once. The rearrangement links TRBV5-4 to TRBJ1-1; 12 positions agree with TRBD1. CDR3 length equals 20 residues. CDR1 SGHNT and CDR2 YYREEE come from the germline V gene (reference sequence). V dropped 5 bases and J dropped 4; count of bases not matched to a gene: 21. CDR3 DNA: TGTGCCAGCAGGCACAAATCGGGGGTGTTGCGGGACAGGGGGCCCACTGAAGCTTTCTTT. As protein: CASRHKSGVLRDRGPTEAFF.

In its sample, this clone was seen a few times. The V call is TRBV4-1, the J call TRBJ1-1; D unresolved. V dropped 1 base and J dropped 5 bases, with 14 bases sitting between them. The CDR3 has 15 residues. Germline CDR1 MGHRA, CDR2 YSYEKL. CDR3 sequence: CASSQVARRETEAFF. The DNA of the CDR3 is TGCGCCAGCAGCCAAGTTGCTCGGAGGGAGACTGAAGCTTTCTTT.

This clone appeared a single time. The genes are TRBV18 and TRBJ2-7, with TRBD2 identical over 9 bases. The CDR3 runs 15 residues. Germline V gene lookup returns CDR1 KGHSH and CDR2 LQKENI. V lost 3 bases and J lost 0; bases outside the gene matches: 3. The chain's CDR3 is CASSPQAGGSYEQYF. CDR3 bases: TGTGCCAGCTCACCGCAAGCGGGAGGCTCCTACGAGCAGTACTTC.

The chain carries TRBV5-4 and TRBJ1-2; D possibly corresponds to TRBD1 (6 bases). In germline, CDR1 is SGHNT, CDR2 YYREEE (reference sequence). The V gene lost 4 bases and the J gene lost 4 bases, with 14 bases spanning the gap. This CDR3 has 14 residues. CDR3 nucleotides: TGTGCCAGCAGCCTGGATAGGACAGTCTATGGCTACACCTTC. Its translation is CASSLDRTVYGYTF.

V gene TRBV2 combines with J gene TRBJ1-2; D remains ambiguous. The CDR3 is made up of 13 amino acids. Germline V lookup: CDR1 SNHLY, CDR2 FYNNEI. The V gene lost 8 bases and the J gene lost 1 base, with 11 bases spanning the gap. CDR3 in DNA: TGTGCCAGCGGCGGCGGACTTAACTATGGCTACACCTTC. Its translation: CASGGGLNYGYTF.

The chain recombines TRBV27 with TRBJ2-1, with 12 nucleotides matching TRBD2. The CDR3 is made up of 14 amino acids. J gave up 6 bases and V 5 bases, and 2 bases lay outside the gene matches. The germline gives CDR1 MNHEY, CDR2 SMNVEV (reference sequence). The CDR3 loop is CASSPGLAGNEQFF. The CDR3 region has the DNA TGTGCCAGCAGTCCGGGACTAGCGGGCAATGAGCAGTTCTTC.

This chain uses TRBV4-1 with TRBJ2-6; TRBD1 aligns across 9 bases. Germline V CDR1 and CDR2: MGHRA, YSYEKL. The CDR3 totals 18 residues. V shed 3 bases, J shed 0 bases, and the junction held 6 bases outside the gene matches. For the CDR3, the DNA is TGCGCCAGCAGCCACGGGACAGGGAGGAACTCTGGGGCCAACGTCCTGACTTTC. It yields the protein CASSHGTGRNSGANVLTF.

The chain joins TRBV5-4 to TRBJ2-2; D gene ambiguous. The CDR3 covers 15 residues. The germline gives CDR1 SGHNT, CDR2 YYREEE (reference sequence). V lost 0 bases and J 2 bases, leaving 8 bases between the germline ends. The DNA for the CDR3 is TGTGCCAGCAGCTTGGACTTAAGAAACACCGGGGAGCTGTTTTTT. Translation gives CASSLDLRNTGELFF.

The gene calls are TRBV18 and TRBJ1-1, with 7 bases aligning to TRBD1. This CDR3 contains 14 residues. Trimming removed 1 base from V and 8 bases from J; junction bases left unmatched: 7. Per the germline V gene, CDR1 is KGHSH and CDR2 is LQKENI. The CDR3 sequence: CASSPRQGVSEAFF. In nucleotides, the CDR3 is TGTGCCAGCTCACCACGACAGGGAGTTTCGGAAGCTTTCTTT. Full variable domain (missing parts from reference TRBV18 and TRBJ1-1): NAGVMQNPRHLVRRRGQEARLRCSPMKGHSHVYWYRQLPEEGLKFMVYLQKENIIDESGMPKERFSAEFPKEGPSILRIQQVVRGDSAAYFCASSPRQGVSEAFFGQGTRLTVV.

The DNA for the CDR3 is TGTGCCAGCAGCGCGGGGACTAGCGACTACGAGCAGTACTTC. This sequence encodes CASSAGTSDYEQYF. The V gene is TRBV9, the J gene TRBJ2-7; TRBD2 matches 10 bases. The CDR3 totals 14 residues. Germline V lookup: CDR1 SGDLS, CDR2 YYNGEE. V shed 3 bases, J shed 3 bases, and the junction held 3 bases outside the gene matches.

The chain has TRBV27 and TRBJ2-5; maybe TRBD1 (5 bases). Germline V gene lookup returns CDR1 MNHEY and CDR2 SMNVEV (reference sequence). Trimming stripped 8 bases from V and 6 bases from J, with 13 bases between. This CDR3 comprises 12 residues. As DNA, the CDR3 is TGTGCCAGCGGGGCCCCGGGTAAGACCCAGTACTTC. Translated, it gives CASGAPGKTQYF.

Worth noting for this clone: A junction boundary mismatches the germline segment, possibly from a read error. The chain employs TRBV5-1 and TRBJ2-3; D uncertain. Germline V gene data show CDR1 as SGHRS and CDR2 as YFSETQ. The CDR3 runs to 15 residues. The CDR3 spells CASNLGASVTDTQYF. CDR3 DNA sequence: TGCGCCAGCAACTTGGGCGCCTCGGTAACAGATACGCAGTATTTT.

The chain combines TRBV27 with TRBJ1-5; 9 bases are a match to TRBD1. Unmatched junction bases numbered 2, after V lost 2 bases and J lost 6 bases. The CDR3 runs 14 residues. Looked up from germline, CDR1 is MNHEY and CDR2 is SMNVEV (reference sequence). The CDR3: CASSLTTGGQPQHF. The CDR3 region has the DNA TGTGCCAGCAGTTTAACGACAGGGGGTCAGCCCCAGCATTTT.

The CDR3 region is CASRPGQGRDEQYF. For the CDR3, the DNA is TGTGCCAGTAGACCCGGACAGGGGAGGGACGAGCAGTACTTC. The chain recombines TRBV19 with TRBJ2-7, with 9 bases matching TRBD1. The germline V gene encodes CDR1 LNHDA and CDR2 SQIVND (reference sequence). V was pared by 6 bases and J by 5 bases, with 8 bases of the junction left unmatched. CDR3 length equals 14 residues.

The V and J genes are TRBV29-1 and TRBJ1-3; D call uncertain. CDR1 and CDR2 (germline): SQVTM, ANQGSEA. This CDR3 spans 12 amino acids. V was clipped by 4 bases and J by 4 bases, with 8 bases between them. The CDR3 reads CSVVVPGNTIYF. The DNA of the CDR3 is TGCAGCGTTGTTGTCCCAGGAAACACCATATATTTT.

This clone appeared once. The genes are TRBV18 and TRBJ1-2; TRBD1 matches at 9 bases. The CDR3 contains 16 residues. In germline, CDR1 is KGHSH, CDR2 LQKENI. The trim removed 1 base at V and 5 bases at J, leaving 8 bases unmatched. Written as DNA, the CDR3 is TGTGCCAGCTCACCACGGGACAGGGAGAGTGGGTATGGCTACACCTTC. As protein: CASSPRDRESGYGYTF.

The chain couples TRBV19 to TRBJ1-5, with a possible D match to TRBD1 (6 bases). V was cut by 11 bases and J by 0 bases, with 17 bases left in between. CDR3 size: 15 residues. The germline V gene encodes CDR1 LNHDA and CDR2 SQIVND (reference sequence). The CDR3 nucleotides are TGTGCCCTAATCGGGGGGCGCTATAGCAATCAGCCCCAGCATTTT. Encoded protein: CALIGGRYSNQPQHF.

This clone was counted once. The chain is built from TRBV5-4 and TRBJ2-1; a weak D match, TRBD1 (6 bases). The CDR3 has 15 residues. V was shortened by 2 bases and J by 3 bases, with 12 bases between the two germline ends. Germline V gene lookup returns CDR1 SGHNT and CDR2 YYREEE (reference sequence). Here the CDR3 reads CASSFRQGNYNEQFF. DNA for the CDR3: TGTGCCAGCAGCTTTCGGCAGGGGAACTACAATGAGCAGTTCTTC.

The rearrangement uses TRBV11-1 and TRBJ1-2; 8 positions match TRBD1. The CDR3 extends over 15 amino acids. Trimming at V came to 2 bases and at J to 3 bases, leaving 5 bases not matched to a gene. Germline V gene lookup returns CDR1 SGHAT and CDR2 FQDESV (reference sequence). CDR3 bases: TGTGCCAGCAGCTTACGGACAGGGTGGGACTATGGCTACACCTTC. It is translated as CASSLRTGWDYGYTF.